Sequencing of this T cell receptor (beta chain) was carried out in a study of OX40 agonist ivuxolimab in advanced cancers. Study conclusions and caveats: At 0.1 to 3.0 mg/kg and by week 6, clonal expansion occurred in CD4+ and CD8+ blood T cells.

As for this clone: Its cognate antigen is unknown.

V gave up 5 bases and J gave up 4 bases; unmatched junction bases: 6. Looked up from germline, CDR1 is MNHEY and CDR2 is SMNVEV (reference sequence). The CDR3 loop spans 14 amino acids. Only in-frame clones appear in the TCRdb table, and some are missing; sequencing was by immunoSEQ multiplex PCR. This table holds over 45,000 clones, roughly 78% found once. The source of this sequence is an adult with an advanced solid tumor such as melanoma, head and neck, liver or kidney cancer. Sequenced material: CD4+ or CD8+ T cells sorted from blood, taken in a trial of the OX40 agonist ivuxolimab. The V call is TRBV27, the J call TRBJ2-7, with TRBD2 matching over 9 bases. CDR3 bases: TGTGCCAGCAGTCTCAATGCGGGGGGGTACGAGCAGTACTTC. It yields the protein CASSLNAGGYEQYF.